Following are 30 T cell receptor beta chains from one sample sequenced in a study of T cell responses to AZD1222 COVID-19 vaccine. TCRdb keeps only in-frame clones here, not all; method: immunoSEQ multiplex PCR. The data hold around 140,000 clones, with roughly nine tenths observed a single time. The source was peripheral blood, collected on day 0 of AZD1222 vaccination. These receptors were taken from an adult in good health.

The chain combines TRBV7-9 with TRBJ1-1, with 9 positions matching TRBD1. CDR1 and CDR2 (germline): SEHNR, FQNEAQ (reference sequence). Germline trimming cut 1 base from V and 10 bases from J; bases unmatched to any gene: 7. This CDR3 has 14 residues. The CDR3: CASSLELDRGAAFF. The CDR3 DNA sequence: TGTGCCAGCAGCTTAGAGTTGGACAGGGGCGCAGCTTTCTTT. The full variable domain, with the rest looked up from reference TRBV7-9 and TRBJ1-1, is DTGVSQNPRHKITKRGQNVTFRCDPISEHNRLYWYRQTLGQGPEFLTYFQNEAQLEKSRLLSDRFSAERPKGSFSTLEIQRTEQGDSAMYLCASSLELDRGAAFFGQGTRLTVV.

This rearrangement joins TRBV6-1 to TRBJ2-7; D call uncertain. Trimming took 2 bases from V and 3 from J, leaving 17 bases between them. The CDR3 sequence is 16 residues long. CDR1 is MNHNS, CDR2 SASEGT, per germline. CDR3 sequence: CASSESPAPLYYEQYF. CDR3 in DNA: TGTGCCAGCAGTGAATCGCCGGCCCCACTCTACTACGAGCAGTACTTC.

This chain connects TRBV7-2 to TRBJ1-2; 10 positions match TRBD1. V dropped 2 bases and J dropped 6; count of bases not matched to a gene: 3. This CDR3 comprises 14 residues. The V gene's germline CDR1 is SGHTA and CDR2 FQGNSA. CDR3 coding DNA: TGTGCCAGCAGCTTATCGGGACAGGGGCATGGCTACACCTTC. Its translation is CASSLSGQGHGYTF.

The CDR3 here is CASSLTSGGNQPQHF. The CDR3 nucleotides are TGTGCCAGCAGCCTCACTTCTGGGGGCAATCAGCCCCAGCATTTT. The chain links TRBV6-2 or TRBV6-3 to TRBJ1-5; D unresolved. The CDR3 contains 15 residues. V was trimmed by 6 bases and J by 2 bases, leaving 14 bases between them. Germline CDR1 reads MNHEY; CDR2 reads SVGEGT.

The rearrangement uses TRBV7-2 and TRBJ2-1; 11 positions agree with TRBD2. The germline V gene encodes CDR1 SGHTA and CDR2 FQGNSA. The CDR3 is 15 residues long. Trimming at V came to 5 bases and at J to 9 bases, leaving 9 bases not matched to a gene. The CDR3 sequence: CASSRTSGSPVEQFF. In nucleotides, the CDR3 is TGTGCCAGCAGCCGTACTAGCGGGAGCCCGGTTGAGCAGTTCTTC. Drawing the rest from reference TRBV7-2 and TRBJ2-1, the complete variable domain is GAGVSQSPSNKVTEKGKDVELRCDPISGHTALYWYRQSLGQGLEFLIYFQGNSAPDKSGLPSDRFSAERTGGSVSTLTIQRTQQEDSAVYLCASSRTSGSPVEQFFGPGTRLTVL.

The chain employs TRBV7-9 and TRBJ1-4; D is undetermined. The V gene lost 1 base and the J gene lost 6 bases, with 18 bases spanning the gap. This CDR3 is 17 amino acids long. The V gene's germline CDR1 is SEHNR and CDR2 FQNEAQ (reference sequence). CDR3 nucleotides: TGTGCCAGCAGCTTAGGATTGGTGTATGGGGAGGATGAAAAACTGTTTTTT. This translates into CASSLGLVYGEDEKLFF. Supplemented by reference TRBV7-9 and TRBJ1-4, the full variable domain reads DTGVSQNPRHKITKRGQNVTFRCDPISEHNRLYWYRQTLGQGPEFLTYFQNEAQLEKSRLLSDRFSAERPKGSFSTLEIQRTEQGDSAMYLCASSLGLVYGEDEKLFFGSGTQLSVL.

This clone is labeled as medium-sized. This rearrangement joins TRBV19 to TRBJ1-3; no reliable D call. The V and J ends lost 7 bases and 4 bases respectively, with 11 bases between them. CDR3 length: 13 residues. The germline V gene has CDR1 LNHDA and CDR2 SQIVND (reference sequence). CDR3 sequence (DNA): TGTGCCAGTACCCCAAACAGAGGAAACACCATATATTTT. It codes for CASTPNRGNTIYF.

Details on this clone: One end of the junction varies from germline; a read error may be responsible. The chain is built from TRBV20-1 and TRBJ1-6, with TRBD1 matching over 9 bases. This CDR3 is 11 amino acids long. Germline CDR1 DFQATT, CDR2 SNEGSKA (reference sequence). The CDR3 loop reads CSAGDRDRVHF. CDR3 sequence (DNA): TGCAGTGCTGGAGACCGGGACAGGGTCCACTTT.

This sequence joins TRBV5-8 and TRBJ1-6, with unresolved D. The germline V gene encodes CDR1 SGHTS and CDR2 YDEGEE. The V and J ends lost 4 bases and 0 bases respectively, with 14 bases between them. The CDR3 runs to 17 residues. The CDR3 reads CASSVEQPGSYNSPLHF. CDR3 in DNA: TGTGCCAGCAGCGTGGAACAGCCGGGCTCCTATAATTCACCCCTCCACTTT.

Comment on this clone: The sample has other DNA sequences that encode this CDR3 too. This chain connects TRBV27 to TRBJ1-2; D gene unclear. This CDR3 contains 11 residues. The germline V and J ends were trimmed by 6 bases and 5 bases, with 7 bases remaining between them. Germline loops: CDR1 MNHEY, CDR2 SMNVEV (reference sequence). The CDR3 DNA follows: TGTGCCAGCAGGGGCCCTTATGGCTACACCTTC. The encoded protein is CASRGPYGYTF.

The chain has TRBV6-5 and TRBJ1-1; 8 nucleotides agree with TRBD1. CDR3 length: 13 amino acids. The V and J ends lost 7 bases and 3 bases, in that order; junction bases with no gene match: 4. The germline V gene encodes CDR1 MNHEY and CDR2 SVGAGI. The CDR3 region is CASIKDRDTEAFF. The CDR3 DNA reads TGTGCCAGCATCAAGGACAGGGACACTGAAGCTTTCTTT.

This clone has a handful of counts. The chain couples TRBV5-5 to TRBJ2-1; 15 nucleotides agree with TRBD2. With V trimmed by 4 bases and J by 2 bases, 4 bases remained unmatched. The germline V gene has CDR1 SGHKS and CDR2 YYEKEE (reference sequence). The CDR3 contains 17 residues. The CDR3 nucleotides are TGTGCCAGCAGCGACGGGACTAGCGGGGGGACCTACAATGAGCAGTTCTTC. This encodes CASSDGTSGGTYNEQFF. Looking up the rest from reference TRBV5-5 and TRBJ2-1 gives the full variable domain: DAGVTQSPTHLIKTRGQQVTLRCSPISGHKSVSWYQQVLGQGPQFIFQYYEKEERGRGNFPDRFSARQFPNYSSELNVNALLLGDSALYLCASSDGTSGGTYNEQFFGPGTRLTVL.

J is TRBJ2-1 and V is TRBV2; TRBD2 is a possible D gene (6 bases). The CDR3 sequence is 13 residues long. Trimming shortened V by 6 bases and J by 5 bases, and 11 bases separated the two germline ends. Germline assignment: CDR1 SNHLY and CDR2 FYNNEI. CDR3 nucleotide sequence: TGTGCCAGCAGCCCCGCGGGGAACAATGAGCAGTTCTTC. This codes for CASSPAGNNEQFF.

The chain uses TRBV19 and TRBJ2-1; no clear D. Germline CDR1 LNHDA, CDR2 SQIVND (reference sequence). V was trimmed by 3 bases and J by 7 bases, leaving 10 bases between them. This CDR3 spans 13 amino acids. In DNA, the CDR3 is TGTGCCAGTAGTATGGGGTGGGCTAATGAGCAGTTCTTC. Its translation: CASSMGWANEQFF.

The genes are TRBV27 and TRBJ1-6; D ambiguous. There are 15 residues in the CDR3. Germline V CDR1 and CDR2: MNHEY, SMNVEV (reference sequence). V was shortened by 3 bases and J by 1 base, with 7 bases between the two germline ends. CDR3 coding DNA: TGTGCCAGCAGTTTTAGTAGTTCCTATAATTCACCCCTCCACTTT. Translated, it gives CASSFSSSYNSPLHF.

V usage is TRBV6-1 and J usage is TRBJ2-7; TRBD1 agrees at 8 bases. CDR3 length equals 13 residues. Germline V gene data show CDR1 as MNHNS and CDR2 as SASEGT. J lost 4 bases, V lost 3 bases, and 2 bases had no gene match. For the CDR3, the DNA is TGTGCCAGCAGTGACGGACAGGGTTACGAGCAGTACTTC. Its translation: CASSDGQGYEQYF.

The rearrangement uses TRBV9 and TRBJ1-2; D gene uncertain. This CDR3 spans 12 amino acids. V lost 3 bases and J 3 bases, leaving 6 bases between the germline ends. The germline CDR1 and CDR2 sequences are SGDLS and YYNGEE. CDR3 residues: CASSALHYGYTF. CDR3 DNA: TGTGCCAGCAGCGCTCTACACTATGGCTACACCTTC.

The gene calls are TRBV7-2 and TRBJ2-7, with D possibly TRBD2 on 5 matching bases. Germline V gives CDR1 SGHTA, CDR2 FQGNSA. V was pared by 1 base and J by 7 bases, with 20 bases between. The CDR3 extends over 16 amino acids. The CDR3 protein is CASSLEGAAVVREQYF. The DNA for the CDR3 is TGTGCCAGCAGCTTAGAGGGAGCGGCCGTCGTACGGGAGCAGTACTTC.

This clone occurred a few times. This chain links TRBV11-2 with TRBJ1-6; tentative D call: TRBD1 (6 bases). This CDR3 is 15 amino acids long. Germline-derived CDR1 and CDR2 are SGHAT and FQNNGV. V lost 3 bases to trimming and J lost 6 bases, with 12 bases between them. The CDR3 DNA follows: TGTGCCAGCAGCTTTGCGGGGGCGGGTAATTCACCCCTCCACTTT. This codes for CASSFAGAGNSPLHF.

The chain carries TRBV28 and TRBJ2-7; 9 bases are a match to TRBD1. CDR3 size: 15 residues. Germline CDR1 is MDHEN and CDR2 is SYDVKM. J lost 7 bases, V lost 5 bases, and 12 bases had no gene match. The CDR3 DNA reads TGTGCCAGCAGTCCCGGGACAGGGAGTGTGAGGGAGCAGTACTTC. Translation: CASSPGTGSVREQYF.

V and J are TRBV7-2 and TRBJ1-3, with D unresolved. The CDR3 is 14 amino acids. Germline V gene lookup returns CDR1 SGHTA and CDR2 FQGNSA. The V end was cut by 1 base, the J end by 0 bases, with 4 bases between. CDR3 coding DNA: TGTGCCAGCAGCTTAGTTAGCTCTGGAAACACCATATATTTT. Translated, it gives CASSLVSSGNTIYF.

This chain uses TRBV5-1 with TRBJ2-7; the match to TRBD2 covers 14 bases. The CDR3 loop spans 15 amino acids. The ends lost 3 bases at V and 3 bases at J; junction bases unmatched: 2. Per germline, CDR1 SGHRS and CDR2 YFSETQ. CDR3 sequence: CASSWTSGGSYEQYF. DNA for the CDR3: TGCGCCAGCAGCTGGACTAGCGGGGGGAGCTACGAGCAGTACTTC.

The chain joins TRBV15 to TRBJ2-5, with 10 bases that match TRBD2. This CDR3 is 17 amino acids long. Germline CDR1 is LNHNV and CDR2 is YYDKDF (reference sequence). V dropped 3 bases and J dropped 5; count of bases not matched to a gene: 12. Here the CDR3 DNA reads TGTGCCACCAGCAGGAGACTAGCGGGCTCCCCGGGGGAGACCCAGTACTTC. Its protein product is CATSRRLAGSPGETQYF. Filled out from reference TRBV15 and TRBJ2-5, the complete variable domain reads DAMVIQNPRYQVTQFGKPVTLSCSQTLNHNVMYWYQQKSSQAPKLLFHYYDKDFNNEADTPDNFQSRRPNTSFCFLDIRSPGLGDTAMYLCATSRRLAGSPGETQYFGPGTRLLVL.

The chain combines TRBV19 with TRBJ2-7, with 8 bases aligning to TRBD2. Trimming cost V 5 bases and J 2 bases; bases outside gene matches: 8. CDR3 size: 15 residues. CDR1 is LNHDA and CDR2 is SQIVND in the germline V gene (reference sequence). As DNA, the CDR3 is TGTGCCAGTAGTCTCCGACTAGCGCATCCCTACGAGCAGTACTTC. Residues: CASSLRLAHPYEQYF.

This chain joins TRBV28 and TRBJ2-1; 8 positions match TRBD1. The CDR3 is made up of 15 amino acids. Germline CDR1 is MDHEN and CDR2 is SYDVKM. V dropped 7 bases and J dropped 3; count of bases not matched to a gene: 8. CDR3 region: CASTARDRNYNEQFF. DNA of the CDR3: TGTGCCAGCACCGCCCGGGACAGGAACTACAATGAGCAGTTCTTC.

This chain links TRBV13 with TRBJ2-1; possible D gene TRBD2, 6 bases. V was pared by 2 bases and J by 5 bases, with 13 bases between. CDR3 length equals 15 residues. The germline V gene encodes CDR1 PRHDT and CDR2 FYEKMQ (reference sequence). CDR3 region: CASSLKAGINNEQFF. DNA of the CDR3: TGTGCCAGCAGCTTAAAAGCGGGTATCAACAATGAGCAGTTCTTC.

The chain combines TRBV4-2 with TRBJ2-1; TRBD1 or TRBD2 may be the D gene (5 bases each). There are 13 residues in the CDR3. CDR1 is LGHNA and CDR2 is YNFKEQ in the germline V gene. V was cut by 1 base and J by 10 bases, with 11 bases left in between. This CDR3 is CASSQVGDAEQFF. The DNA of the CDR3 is TGTGCCAGCAGCCAAGTGGGGGACGCAGAGCAGTTCTTC.

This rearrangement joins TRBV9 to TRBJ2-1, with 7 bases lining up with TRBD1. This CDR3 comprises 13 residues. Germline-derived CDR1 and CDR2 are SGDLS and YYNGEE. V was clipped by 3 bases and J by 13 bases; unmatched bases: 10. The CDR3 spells CASSAGTVHGQFF. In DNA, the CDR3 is TGTGCCAGCAGCGCGGGGACAGTCCATGGTCAGTTCTTC.

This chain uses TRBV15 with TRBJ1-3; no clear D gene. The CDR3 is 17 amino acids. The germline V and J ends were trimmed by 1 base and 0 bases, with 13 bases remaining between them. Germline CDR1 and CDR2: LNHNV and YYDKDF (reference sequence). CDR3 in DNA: TGTGCCACCAGCAGAGGTTTGGGCCAACGCTCTGGAAACACCATATATTTT. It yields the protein CATSRGLGQRSGNTIYF.

The CDR3 coding sequence is TGTGCCAGCCGGACACCGCACGACTATGGCTACACCTTC. It specifies CASRTPHDYGYTF. V usage is TRBV7-3 and J usage is TRBJ1-2; tentatively, D is TRBD1 (5 bases). The germline CDR1 and CDR2 sequences are SGHTA and FQGTGA. The CDR3 covers 13 residues. V was cut by 8 bases and J by 3 bases, with 13 bases left in between.